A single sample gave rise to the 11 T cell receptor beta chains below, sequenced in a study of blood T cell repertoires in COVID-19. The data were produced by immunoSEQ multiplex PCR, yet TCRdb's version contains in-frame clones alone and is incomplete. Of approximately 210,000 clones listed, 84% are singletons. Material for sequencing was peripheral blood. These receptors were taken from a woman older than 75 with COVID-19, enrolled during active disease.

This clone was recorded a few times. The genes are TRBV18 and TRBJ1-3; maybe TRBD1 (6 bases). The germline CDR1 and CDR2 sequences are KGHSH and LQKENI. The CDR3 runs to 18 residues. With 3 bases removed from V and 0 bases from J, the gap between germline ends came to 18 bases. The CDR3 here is CASSPTRGGSYSGNTIYF. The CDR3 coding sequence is TGTGCCAGCTCACCGACGCGAGGGGGATCTTACTCTGGAAACACCATATATTTT.

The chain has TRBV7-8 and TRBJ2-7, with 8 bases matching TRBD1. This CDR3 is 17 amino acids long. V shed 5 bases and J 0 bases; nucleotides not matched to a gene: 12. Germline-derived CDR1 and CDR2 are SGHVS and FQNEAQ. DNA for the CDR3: TGTGCCAGCAGCGCCGCCTCCGGGACAGGCGACTCCTACGAGCAGTACTTC. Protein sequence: CASSAASGTGDSYEQYF.

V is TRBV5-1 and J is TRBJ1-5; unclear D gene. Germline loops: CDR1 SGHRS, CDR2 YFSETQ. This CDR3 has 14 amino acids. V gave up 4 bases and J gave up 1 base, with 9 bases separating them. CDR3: CASSLSGSNQPQHF. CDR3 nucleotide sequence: TGCGCCAGCAGCCTCAGCGGCAGCAATCAGCCCCAGCATTTT.

As DNA, the CDR3 is TGTGCCAGCAGTGGGCTCAGGGGGAGATACACCTTC. Residues: CASSGLRGRYTF. The chain uses TRBV6-4 and TRBJ1-2; 7 nucleotides agree with TRBD1. Losses at the gene ends were 4 bases for V and 11 bases for J; bases not matched to a gene: 7. The germline CDR1 and CDR2 sequences are MRHNA and SNTAGT. The CDR3 has 12 residues.

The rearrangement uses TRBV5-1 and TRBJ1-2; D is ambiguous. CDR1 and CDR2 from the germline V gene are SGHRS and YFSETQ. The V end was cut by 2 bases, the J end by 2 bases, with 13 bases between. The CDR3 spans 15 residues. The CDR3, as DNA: TGCGCCAGCAGCTTCAGAACCGGGATCAACTATGGCTACACCTTC. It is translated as CASSFRTGINYGYTF.

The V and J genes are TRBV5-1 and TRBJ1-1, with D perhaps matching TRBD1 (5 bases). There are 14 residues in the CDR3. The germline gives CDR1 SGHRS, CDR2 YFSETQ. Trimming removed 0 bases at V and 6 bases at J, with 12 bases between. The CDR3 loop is CASSLGLGQPEAFF. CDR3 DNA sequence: TGCGCCAGCAGCTTGGGTCTGGGGCAGCCTGAAGCTTTCTTT.

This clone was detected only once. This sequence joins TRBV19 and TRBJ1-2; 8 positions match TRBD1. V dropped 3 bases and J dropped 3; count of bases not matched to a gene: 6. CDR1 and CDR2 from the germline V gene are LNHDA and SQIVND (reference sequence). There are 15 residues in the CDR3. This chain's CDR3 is CASSIGTGQDYGYTF. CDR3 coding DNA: TGTGCCAGTAGTATTGGTACGGGACAGGACTATGGCTACACCTTC.

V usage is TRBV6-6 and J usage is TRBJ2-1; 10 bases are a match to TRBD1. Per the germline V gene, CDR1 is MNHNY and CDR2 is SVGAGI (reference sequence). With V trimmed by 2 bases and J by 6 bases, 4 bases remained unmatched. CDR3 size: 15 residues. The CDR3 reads CASSYGTGVVNEQFF. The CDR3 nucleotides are TGTGCCAGCAGTTACGGGACAGGGGTTGTCAATGAGCAGTTCTTC.

The CDR3 here is CASSPSWDRGQPQHF. In nucleotides, the CDR3 is TGTGCCAGCAGCCCGTCGTGGGACAGGGGTCAGCCCCAGCATTTT. This chain links TRBV9 with TRBJ1-5, with 10 nucleotides matching TRBD1. CDR3 length: 15 residues. V gave up 4 bases and J gave up 6 bases; unmatched junction bases: 7. The germline V gene has CDR1 SGDLS and CDR2 YYNGEE.

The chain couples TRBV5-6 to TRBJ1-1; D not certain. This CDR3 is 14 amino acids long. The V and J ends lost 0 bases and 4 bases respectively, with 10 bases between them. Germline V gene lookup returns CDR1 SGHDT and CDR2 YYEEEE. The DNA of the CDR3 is TGTGCCAGCAGCTTGGGAACCTCGGGCACTGAAGCTTTCTTT. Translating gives CASSLGTSGTEAFF.

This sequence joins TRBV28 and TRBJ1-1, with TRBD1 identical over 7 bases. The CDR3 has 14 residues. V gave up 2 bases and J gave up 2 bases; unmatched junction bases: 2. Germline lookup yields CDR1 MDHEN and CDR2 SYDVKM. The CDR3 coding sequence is TGTGCCAGCAGTTTAGCAGGGGGAAACACTGAAGCTTTCTTT. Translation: CASSLAGGNTEAFF.